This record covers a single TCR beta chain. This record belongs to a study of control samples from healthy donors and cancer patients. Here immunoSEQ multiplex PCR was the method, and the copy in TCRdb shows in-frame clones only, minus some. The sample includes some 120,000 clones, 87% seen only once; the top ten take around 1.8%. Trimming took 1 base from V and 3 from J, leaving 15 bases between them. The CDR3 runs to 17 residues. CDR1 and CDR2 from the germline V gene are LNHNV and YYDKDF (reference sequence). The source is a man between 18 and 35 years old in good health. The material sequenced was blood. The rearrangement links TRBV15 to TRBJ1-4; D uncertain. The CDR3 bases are TGTGCCACCAGCAGAGTGAGCAGCCTTGTGGCTAATGAAAAACTGTTTTTT. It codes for CATSRVSSLVANEKLFF.